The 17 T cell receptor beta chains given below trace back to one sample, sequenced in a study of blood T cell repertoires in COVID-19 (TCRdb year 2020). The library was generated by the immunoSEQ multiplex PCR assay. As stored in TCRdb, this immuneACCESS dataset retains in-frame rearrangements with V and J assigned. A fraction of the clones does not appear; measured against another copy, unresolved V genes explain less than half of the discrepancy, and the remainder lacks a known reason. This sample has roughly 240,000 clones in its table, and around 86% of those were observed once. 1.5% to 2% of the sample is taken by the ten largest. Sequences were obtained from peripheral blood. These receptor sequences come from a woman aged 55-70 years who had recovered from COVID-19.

CDR3 loop: CSVEPGHENTEAFF. For the CDR3, the DNA is TGCAGCGTTGAACCGGGACATGAGAACACTGAAGCTTTCTTT. This sequence joins TRBV29-1 and TRBJ1-1, with a weak D call TRBD1 (6 bases). The CDR3 length is 14 residues. V dropped 2 bases and J dropped 1 base, with 11 bases sitting between them. Germline V gene data show CDR1 as SQVTM and CDR2 as ANQGSEA.

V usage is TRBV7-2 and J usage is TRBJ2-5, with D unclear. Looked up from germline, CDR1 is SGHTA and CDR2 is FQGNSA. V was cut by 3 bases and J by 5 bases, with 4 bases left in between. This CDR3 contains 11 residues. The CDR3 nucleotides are TGTGCCAGCAGCTTTGCGGAGACCCAGTACTTC. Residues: CASSFAETQYF.

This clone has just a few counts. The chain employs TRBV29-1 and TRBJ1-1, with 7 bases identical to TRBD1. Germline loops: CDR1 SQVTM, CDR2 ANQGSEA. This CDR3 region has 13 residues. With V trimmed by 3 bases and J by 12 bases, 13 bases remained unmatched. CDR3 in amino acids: CSVEKTGDEVSFF. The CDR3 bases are TGCAGCGTTGAGAAAACAGGGGACGAGGTATCTTTCTTT.

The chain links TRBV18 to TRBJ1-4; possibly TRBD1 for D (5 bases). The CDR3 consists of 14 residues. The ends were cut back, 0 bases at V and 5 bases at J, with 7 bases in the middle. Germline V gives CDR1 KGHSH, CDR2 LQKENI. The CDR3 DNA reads TGTGCCAGCTCACCACCGACAGCCAATGAAAAACTGTTTTTT. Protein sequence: CASSPPTANEKLFF.

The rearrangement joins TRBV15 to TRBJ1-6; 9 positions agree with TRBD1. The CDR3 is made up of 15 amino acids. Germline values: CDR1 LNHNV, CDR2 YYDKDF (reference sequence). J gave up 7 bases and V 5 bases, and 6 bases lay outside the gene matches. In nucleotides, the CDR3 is TGTGCCACCAGCTCAAAAGGACAGGGGAATTCACCCCTCCACTTT. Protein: CATSSKGQGNSPLHF.

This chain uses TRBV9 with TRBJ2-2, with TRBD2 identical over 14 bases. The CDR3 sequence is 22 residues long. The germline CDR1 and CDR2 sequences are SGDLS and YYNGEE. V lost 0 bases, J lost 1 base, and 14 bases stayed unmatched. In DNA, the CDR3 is TGTGCCAGCAGCGTAGTAAGGATGGTGGGACTAGCGGGGGCTCAGAACACCGGGGAGCTGTTTTTT. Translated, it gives CASSVVRMVGLAGAQNTGELFF.

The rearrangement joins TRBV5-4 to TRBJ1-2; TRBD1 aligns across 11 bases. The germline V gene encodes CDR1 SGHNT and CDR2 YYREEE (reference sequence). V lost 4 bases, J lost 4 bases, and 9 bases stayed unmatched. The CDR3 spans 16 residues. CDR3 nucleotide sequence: TGTGCCAGCAGCCTCCCCGGACAGGGGGCCAGCTATGGCTACACCTTC. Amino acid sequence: CASSLPGQGASYGYTF.

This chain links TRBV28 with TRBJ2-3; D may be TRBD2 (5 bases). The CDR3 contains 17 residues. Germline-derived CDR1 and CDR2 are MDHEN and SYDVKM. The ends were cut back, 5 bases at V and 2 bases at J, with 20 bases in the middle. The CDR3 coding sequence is TGTGCCAGCAGTCCAACCAGTAGTAGCGAGCTCACAGATACGCAGTATTTT. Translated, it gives CASSPTSSSELTDTQYF.

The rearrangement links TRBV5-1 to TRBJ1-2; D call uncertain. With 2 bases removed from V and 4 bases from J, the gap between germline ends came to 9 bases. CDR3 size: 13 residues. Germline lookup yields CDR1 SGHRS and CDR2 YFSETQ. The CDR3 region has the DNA TGCGCCAGCAGCTTATCATCGGGCTATGGCTACACCTTC. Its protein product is CASSLSSGYGYTF.

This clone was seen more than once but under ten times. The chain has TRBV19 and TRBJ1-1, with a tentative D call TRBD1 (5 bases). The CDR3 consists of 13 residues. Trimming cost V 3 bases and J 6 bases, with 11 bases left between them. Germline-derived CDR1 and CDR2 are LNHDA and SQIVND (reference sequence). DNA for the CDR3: TGTGCCAGTAGTATTCGGGGGGACGCTGAAGCTTTCTTT. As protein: CASSIRGDAEAFF. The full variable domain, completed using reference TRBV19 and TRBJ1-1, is DGGITQSPKYLFRKEGQNVTLSCEQNLNHDAMYWYRQDPGQGLRLIYYSQIVNDFQKGDIAEGYSVSREKKESFPLTVTSAQKNPTAFYLCASSIRGDAEAFFGQGTRLTVV.

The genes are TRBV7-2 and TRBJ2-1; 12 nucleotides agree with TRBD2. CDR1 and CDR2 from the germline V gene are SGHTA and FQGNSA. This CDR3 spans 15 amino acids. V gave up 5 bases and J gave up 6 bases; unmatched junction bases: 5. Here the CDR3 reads CASSASGGAGNEQFF. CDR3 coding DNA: TGTGCCAGCAGCGCTAGCGGGGGGGCGGGCAATGAGCAGTTCTTC.

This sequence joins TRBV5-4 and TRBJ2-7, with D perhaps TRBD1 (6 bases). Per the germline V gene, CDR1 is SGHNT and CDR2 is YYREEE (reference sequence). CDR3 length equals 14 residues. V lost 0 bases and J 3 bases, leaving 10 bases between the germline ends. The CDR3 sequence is CASSLDPGVYEQYF. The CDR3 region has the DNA TGTGCCAGCAGCTTGGACCCAGGGGTCTACGAGCAGTACTTC.

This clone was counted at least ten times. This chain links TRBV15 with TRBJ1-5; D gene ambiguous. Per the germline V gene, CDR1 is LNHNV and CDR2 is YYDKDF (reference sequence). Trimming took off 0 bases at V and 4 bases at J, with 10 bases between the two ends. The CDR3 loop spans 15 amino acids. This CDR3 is CATSREAGNNQPQHF. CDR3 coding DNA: TGTGCCACCAGCAGAGAGGCAGGAAATAATCAGCCCCAGCATTTT.

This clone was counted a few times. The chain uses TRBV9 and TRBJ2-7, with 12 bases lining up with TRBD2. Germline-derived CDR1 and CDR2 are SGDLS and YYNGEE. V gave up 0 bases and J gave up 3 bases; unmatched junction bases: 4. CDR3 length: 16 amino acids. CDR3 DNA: TGTGCCAGCAGCGTAGCCGGACTAGCGGGGTTCTACGAGCAGTACTTC. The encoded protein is CASSVAGLAGFYEQYF.

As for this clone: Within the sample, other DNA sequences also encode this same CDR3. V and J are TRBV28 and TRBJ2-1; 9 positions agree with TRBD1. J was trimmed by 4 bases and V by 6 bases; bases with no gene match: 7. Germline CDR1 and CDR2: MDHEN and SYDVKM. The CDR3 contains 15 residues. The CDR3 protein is CASSRPGQGYNEQFF. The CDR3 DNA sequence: TGTGCCAGCAGCCGACCGGGACAGGGTTACAATGAGCAGTTCTTC.

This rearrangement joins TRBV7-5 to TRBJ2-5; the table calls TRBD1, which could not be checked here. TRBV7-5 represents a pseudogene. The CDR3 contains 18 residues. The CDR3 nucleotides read TGTGCCAGAAGGAAGAGCAGGACACCTCGTACGGGCAAAGAGACCCAGTACTTC. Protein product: CARRKSRTPRTGKETQYF.

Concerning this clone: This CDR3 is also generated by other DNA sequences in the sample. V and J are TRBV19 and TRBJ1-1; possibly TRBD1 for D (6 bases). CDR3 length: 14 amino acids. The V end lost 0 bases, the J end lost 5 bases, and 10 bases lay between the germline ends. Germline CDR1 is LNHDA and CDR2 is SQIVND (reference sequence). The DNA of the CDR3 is TGTGCCAGTAGTATAGAGAGGGGGAGAACTGAAGCTTTCTTT. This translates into CASSIERGRTEAFF.